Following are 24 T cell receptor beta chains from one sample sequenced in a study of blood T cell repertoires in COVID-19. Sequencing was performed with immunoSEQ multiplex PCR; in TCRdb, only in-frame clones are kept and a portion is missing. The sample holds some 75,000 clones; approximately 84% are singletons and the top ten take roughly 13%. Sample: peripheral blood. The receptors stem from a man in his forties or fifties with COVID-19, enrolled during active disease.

The CDR3 reads CASSLVTGGDYGYTF. CDR3 DNA: TGTGCCAGCAGCTTAGTCACAGGGGGAGACTATGGCTACACCTTC. The chain couples TRBV7-9 to TRBJ1-2, with 8 bases fitting TRBD1. V shed 1 base, J shed 3 bases, and the junction held 4 bases outside the gene matches. The CDR3 extends over 15 amino acids. Germline V lookup: CDR1 SEHNR, CDR2 FQNEAQ (reference sequence).

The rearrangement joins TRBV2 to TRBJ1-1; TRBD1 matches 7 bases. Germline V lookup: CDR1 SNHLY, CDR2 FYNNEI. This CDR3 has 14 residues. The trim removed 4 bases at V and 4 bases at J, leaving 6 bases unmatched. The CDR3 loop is CASSVDRSRTEAFF. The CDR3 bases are TGTGCCAGCAGTGTGGACAGGTCGCGCACTGAAGCTTTCTTT.

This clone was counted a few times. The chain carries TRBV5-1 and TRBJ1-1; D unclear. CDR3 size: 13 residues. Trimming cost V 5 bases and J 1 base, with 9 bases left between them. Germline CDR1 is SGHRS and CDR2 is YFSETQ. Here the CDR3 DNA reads TGCGCCAGCAGTTTACAGACGAACACTGAAGCTTTCTTT. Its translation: CASSLQTNTEAFF.

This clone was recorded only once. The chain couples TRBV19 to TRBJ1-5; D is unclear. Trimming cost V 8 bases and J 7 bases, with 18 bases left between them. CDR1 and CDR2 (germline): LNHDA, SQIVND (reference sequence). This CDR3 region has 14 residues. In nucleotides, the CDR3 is TGTGCCAGTTTAGAGGGCAGTTCGTCCCAGCCCCAGCATTTT. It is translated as CASLEGSSSQPQHF.

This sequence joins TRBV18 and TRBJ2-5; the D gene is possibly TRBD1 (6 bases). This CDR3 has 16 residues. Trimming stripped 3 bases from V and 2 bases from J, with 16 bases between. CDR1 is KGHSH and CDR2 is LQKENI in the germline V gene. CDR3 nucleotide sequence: TGTGCCAGCTCACCGTCCCAAGGACAGATACAAGAGACCCAGTACTTC. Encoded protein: CASSPSQGQIQETQYF.

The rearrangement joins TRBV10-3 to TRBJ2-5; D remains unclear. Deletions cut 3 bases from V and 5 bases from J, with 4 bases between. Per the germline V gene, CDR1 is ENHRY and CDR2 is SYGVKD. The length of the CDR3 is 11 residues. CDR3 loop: CAISDGETQYF. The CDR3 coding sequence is TGTGCCATCAGTGACGGGGAGACCCAGTACTTC.

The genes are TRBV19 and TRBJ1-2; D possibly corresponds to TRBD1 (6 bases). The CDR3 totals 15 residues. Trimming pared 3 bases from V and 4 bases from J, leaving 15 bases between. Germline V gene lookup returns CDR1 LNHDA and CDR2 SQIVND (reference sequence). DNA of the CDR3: TGTGCCAGTAGTATCTCTGTGACAGGTCTCTATGGCTACACCTTC. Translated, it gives CASSISVTGLYGYTF.

The CDR3 sequence: CASSRDREIDTQYF. DNA of the CDR3: TGTGCCAGCAGCCGGGACAGGGAGATAGATACGCAGTATTTT. This chain connects TRBV28 to TRBJ2-3; 9 positions match TRBD1. Germline V gene data show CDR1 as MDHEN and CDR2 as SYDVKM. J gave up 5 bases and V 6 bases, and 6 bases lay outside the gene matches. The CDR3 runs to 14 residues.

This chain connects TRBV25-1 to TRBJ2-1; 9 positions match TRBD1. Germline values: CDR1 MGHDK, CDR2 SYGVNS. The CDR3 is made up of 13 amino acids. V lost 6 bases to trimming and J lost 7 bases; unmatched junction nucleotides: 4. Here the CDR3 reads CASRGTGLNEQFF. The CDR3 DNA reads TGTGCCAGCAGGGGGACAGGGCTTAATGAGCAGTTCTTC.

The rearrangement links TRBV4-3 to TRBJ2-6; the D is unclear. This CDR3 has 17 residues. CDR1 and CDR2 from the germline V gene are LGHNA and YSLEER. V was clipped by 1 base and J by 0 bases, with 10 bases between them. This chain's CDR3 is CASSQGNSFSGANVLTF. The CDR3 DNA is TGCGCCAGCAGCCAAGGGAACAGCTTCTCTGGGGCCAACGTCCTGACTTTC.

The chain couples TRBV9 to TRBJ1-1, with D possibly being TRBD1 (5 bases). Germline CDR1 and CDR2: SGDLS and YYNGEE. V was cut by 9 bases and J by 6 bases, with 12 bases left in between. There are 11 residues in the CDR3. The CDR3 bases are TGTGCCACCATTGAGACAGCTGAAGCTTTCTTT. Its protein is CATIETAEAFF. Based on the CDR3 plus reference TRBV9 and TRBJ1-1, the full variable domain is DSGVTQTPKHLITATGQRVTLRCSPRSGDLSVYWYQQSLDQGLQFLIQYYNGEERAKGNILERFSAQQFPDLHSELNLSSLELGDSALYFCATIETAEAFFGQGTRLTVV.

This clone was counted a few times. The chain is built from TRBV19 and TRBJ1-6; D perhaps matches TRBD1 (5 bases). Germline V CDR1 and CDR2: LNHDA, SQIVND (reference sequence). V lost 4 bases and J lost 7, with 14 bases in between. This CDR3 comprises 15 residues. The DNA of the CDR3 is TGTGCCAGTAGTAGCGGACGGGGGAAAAATTCACCCCTCCACTTT. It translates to CASSSGRGKNSPLHF.

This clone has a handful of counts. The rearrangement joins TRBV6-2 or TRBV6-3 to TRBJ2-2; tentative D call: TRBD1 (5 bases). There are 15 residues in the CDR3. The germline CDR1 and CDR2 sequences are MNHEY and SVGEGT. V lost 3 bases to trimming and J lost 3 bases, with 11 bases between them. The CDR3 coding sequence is TGTGCCAGCAGTTATCAGGGAACCGACACCGGGGAGCTGTTTTTT. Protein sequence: CASSYQGTDTGELFF.

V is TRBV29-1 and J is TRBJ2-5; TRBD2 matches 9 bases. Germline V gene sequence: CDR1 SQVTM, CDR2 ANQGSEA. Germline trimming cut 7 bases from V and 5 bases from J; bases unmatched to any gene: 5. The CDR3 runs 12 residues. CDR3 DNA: TGCAGCGCAGCGGGAGGAGAGGAGACCCAGTACTTC. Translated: CSAAGGEETQYF. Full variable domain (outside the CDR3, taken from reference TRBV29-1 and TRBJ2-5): SAVISQKPSRDICQRGTSLTIQCQVDSQVTMMFWYRQQPGQSLTLIATANQGSEATYESGFVIDKFPISRPNLTFSTLTVSNMSPEDSSIYLCSAAGGEETQYFGPGTRLLVL.

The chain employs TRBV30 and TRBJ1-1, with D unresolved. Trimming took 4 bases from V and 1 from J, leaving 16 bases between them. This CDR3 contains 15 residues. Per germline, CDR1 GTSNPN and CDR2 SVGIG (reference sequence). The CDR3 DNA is TGTGCCTGGAATATCTTAGGAGCCGCGAACACTGAAGCTTTCTTT. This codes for CAWNILGAANTEAFF.

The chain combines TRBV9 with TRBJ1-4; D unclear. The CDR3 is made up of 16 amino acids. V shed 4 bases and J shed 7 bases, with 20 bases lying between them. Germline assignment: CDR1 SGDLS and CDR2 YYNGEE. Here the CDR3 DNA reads TGTGCCAGCAGCCCGCGGGCCGGCACCCTGGGTGAAAAACTGTTTTTT. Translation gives CASSPRAGTLGEKLFF. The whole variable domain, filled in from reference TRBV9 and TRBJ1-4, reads DSGVTQTPKHLITATGQRVTLRCSPRSGDLSVYWYQQSLDQGLQFLIQYYNGEERAKGNILERFSAQQFPDLHSELNLSSLELGDSALYFCASSPRAGTLGEKLFFGSGTQLSVL.

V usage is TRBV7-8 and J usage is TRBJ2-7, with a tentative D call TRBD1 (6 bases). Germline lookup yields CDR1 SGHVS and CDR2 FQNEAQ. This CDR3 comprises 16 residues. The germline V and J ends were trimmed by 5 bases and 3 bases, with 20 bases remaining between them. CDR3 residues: CASSIRGTNGFYEQYF. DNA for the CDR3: TGTGCCAGCAGCATTAGAGGGACAAACGGCTTCTACGAGCAGTACTTC. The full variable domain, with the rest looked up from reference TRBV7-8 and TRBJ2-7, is GAGVSQSPRYKVAKRGQDVALRCDPISGHVSLFWYQQALGQGPEFLTYFQNEAQLDKSGLPSDRFFAERPEGSVSTLKIQRTQQEDSAVYLCASSIRGTNGFYEQYFGPGTRLTVT.

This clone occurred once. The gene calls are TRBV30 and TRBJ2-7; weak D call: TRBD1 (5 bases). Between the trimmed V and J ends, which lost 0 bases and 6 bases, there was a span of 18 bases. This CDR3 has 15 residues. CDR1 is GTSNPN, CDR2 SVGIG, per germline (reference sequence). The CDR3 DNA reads TGTGCCTGGAGTGTAGGGGCAGGGTGGGCTCGCGAGCAGTACTTC. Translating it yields CAWSVGAGWAREQYF.

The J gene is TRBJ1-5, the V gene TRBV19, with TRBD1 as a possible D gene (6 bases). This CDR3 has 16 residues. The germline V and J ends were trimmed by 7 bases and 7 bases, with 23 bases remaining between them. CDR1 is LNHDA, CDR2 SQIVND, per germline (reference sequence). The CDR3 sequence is CASMQDSLFPRQPQHF. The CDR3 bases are TGTGCCAGTATGCAGGACAGCCTTTTTCCGAGGCAGCCCCAGCATTTT.

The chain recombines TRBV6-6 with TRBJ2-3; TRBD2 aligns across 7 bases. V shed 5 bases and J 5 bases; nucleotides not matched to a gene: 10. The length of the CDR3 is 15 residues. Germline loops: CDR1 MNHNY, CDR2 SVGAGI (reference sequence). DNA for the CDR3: TGTGCCAGCAGTCCCAGCGGGACTAACCTAGATACGCAGTATTTT. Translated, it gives CASSPSGTNLDTQYF.

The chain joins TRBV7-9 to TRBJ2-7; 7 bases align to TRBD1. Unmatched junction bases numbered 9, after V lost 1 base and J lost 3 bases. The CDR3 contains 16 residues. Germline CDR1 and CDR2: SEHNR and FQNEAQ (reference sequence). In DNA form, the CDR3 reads TGTGCCAGCAGCTTAGGGGCCGGGACAGTATACTACGAGCAGTACTTC. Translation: CASSLGAGTVYYEQYF. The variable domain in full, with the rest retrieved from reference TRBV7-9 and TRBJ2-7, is DTGVSQNPRHKITKRGQNVTFRCDPISEHNRLYWYRQTLGQGPEFLTYFQNEAQLEKSRLLSDRFSAERPKGSFSTLEIQRTEQGDSAMYLCASSLGAGTVYYEQYFGPGTRLTVT.

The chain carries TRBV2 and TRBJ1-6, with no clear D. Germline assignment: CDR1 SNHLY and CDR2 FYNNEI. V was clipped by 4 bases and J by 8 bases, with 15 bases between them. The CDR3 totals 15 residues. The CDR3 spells CASSAQAVRDSPLHF. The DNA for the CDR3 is TGTGCCAGCAGTGCCCAAGCTGTCCGGGATTCACCCCTCCACTTT.

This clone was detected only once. CDR3 coding DNA: TGTGCCAGCAGCCTGGGGACACAGAACACTGAAGCTTTCTTT. This codes for CASSLGTQNTEAFF. The rearrangement links TRBV5-4 to TRBJ1-1, with D perhaps matching TRBD1 (6 bases). Germline V lookup: CDR1 SGHNT, CDR2 YYREEE (reference sequence). The CDR3 covers 14 residues. With 4 bases removed from V and 1 base from J, the gap between germline ends came to 11 bases.

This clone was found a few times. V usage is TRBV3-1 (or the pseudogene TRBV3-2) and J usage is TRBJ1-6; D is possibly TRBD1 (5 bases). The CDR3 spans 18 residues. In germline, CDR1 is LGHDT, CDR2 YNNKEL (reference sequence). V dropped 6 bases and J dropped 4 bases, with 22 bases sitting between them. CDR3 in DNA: TGTGCCAGCAGTCAAATTAGACAGAGCTCTACTTATAATTCACCCCTCCACTTT. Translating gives CASSQIRQSSTYNSPLHF.